The 20 T cell receptor beta chains below were found in one sample sequenced in a study of neurological immune-mediated disorders. A single record per CDR3 protein comes from TCRdb applying MiXCR to the 5' RACE reads. The repertoire has around 40,000 distinct CDR3 sequences, 12% of them found once; the top ten carry roughly 1.3%. The sample consisted of PBMCs. These receptors were taken from a female donor in good health.

This clonotype appeared many times. V gene TRBV20-1 combines with J gene TRBJ2-3; 9 bases match TRBD1. Germline V gene lookup returns CDR1 DFQATT and CDR2 SNEGSKA (reference sequence). Trimming took 4 bases from V and 0 from J; bases not matched to a gene: 8. CDR3 size: 16 residues. Written as DNA, the CDR3 is TGCAGTGCTAACCGTAACAGGGGGCTGAGCACAGATACGCAGTATTTT. This codes for CSANRNRGLSTDTQYF.

This clonotype occurred many times. The rearrangement joins TRBV27 to TRBJ1-5; D gene uncertain. V lost 6 bases, J lost 9 bases, and 15 bases lay in between. The CDR3 has 13 residues. Germline V gives CDR1 MNHEY, CDR2 SMNVEV (reference sequence). CDR3 sequence: CASSRRGSMPQHF. The CDR3 region has the DNA TGTGCCAGCAGCCGAAGAGGGAGTATGCCCCAGCATTTT.

This clonotype was counted many times. The V call is TRBV18, the J call TRBJ1-1, with 8 bases lining up with TRBD1. Losses at the gene ends were 6 bases for V and 6 bases for J; bases not matched to a gene: 6. The CDR3 length is 13 residues. Germline V gene lookup returns CDR1 KGHSH and CDR2 LQKENI. The CDR3 loop reads CASSIQGEAEAFF. The CDR3 DNA reads as TGTGCCAGCTCCATACAGGGGGAGGCTGAAGCTTTCTTT.

In this sample, this clonotype turned up many times. The rearrangement links TRBV12-3 or TRBV12-4 to TRBJ2-1, with D tentatively TRBD2 (7 bases). Trimming cost V 6 bases and J 9 bases, with 24 bases left between them. The CDR3 loop spans 16 amino acids. The CDR3 nucleotides read TGTGCCAGCAGCCCTGTTGGGGGGGGGCCTGCGGTTGAGCAGTTCTTC. It codes for CASSPVGGGPAVEQFF.

The CDR3: CAISVQGDTEAFF. The CDR3 DNA reads as TGTGCCATCAGTGTCCAGGGAGACACTGAAGCTTTCTTT. This chain uses TRBV10-3 with TRBJ1-1; D is perhaps TRBD1 (5 bases). The V and J ends lost 4 bases and 3 bases respectively, with 9 bases between them. CDR1 is ENHRY and CDR2 is SYGVKD in the germline V gene. There are 13 residues in the CDR3.

Many counts were recorded for this clonotype. V usage is TRBV24-1 and J usage is TRBJ1-5; no clear D gene. Germline-derived CDR1 and CDR2 are KGHDR and SFDVKD. Trimming pared 5 bases from V and 4 bases from J, leaving 14 bases between. CDR3 length: 15 residues. Here the CDR3 reads CATSAGGIGNQPQHF. The CDR3 bases are TGTGCCACCAGTGCAGGAGGGATCGGTAATCAGCCCCAGCATTTT.

The chain recombines TRBV30 with TRBJ2-7, with 9 nucleotides matching TRBD1. Trimming removed 1 base from V and 4 bases from J; junction bases left unmatched: 5. Per germline, CDR1 GTSNPN and CDR2 SVGIG (reference sequence). The CDR3 is 14 amino acids. The CDR3 nucleotides are TGTGCCTGGAGTGCGGGGACAGGGCTATACGAGCAGTACTTC. Translation: CAWSAGTGLYEQYF.

This clonotype has ten or more counts. The chain couples TRBV12-3 or TRBV12-4 to TRBJ2-1; the D is unclear. Trimming cost V 3 bases and J 0 bases, with 12 bases left between them. CDR3 length: 16 amino acids. CDR3 region: CASSFDLRSSYNEQFF. Written as DNA, the CDR3 is TGTGCCAGCAGTTTCGACTTAAGAAGCTCCTACAATGAGCAGTTCTTC.

This clonotype was detected ten times or more. The genes are TRBV20-1 and TRBJ1-1; tentatively, D is TRBD1 (5 bases). Per the germline V gene, CDR1 is DFQATT and CDR2 is SNEGSKA (reference sequence). Trimming took off 5 bases at V and 1 base at J, with 8 bases between the two ends. This CDR3 has 12 amino acids. CDR3 sequence reads: CSARQWNTEAFF. The CDR3 bases are TGCAGTGCTCGACAGTGGAACACTGAAGCTTTCTTT.

This clonotype has ten or more counts. The J gene is TRBJ1-1, the V gene TRBV27, with D unclear. From germline, CDR1 is MNHEY and CDR2 SMNVEV (reference sequence). Trimming shortened V by 5 bases and J by 3 bases, and 19 bases separated the two germline ends. CDR3 size: 16 residues. The CDR3 region has the DNA TGTGCCAGCAGTGCACAGACGGGAAAGGGTGACACTGAAGCTTTCTTT. Translating gives CASSAQTGKGDTEAFF.

Remarks on this clonotype: A much larger clone differs by one base, so this may be a read error. This rearrangement joins TRBV9 to TRBJ1-2, with D possibly TRBD1 on 5 matching bases. V was trimmed by 3 bases and J by 6 bases, leaving 24 bases between them. The germline V gene encodes CDR1 SGDLS and CDR2 YYNGEE. The CDR3 is made up of 17 amino acids. The CDR3 bases are TGTGCCAGCAGCGGCTCCCAACCGGGGACCCAGGAGGATGGCTACACCTTC. Protein: CASSGSQPGTQEDGYTF.

The chain employs TRBV20-1 and TRBJ1-1, with TRBD1 matching over 9 bases. The CDR3 consists of 15 residues. The trim removed 8 bases at V and 11 bases at J, leaving 21 bases unmatched. CDR1 and CDR2 from the germline V gene are DFQATT and SNEGSKA (reference sequence). The DNA of the CDR3 is TGCAGTACCGAGTCAACCCGGGACAGGGTGAGTTCGGCTTTCTTT. The encoded protein is CSTESTRDRVSSAFF.

V gene TRBV14 combines with J gene TRBJ2-7; TRBD1 matches at 7 bases. Germline loops: CDR1 SGHDN, CDR2 FVKESK. After removal of 4 bases from V and 7 bases from J, the junction contained 7 bases not matched to a gene. The CDR3 extends over 13 amino acids. This CDR3 reads CASSRALQGEQYF. CDR3 nucleotide sequence: TGTGCCAGCAGCCGTGCTTTACAGGGGGAGCAGTACTTC.

This clonotype was seen repeatedly, ten times or more. The rearrangement uses TRBV5-1 and TRBJ2-1; D not certain. V was trimmed by 4 bases and J by 10 bases, leaving 12 bases between them. There are 12 residues in the CDR3. The germline gives CDR1 SGHRS, CDR2 YFSETQ. The CDR3 protein is CASSLNRYEQFF. The CDR3 coding sequence is TGCGCCAGCAGCCTAAACAGATACGAGCAGTTCTTC.

This clonotype was seen at least ten times. The chain links TRBV10-3 to TRBJ1-5; TRBD1 matches at 7 bases. V lost 4 bases to trimming and J lost 0 bases; unmatched junction nucleotides: 3. Germline assignment: CDR1 ENHRY and CDR2 SYGVKD. This CDR3 has 15 amino acids. The CDR3 DNA reads TGTGCCATCAGTGGTACAGGGGATAGCAATCAGCCCCAGCATTTT. Translating it yields CAISGTGDSNQPQHF.

To note about this clonotype: Given a much more abundant clone one base away, this may be a read error. The chain carries TRBV6-5 and TRBJ1-2, with D possibly TRBD1 on 6 matching bases. From germline, CDR1 is MNHEY and CDR2 SVGAGI. V was pared by 5 bases and J by 7 bases, with 23 bases between. The CDR3 has 16 residues. The CDR3 is CASSLQRGVRAGGYTF. CDR3 DNA sequence: TGTGCCAGCAGTCTGCAGAGGGGGGTGCGAGCGGGTGGCTACACCTTC.

This clonotype was counted many times. The rearrangement links TRBV5-4 to TRBJ1-3, with a tentative D call TRBD1 (6 bases). V lost 4 bases, J lost 1 base, and 18 bases lay in between. This CDR3 has 17 residues. Germline V gene data show CDR1 as SGHNT and CDR2 as YYREEE (reference sequence). The CDR3 sequence: CASSPSGGGQSGNTIYF. The DNA for the CDR3 is TGTGCCAGCAGCCCCTCCGGGGGGGGGCAATCTGGAAACACCATATATTTT.

This clonotype was picked up many times. The chain uses TRBV7-9 and TRBJ1-2, with D possibly matching TRBD1 (5 bases). V gave up 7 bases and J gave up 3 bases, with 27 bases separating them. This CDR3 contains 18 residues. Germline lookup yields CDR1 SEHNR and CDR2 FQNEAQ (reference sequence). The CDR3: CASNITSGLPLGDYGYTF. The CDR3 nucleotides are TGTGCCAGCAACATTACCTCCGGACTTCCCTTGGGGGACTATGGCTACACCTTC.

This clonotype came up many times. This rearrangement joins TRBV12-3 or TRBV12-4 to TRBJ2-3; D is unclear. The CDR3 loop spans 12 amino acids. V was pared by 6 bases and J by 2 bases, with 6 bases between. Here the CDR3 reads CASRDFTDTQYF. The CDR3 bases are TGTGCCAGCAGGGATTTCACAGATACGCAGTATTTT.

In its sample, this clonotype was seen many times. This sequence joins TRBV18 and TRBJ2-7; 10 bases agree with TRBD2. CDR3 size: 16 residues. The V and J ends lost 2 bases and 4 bases, in that order; junction bases with no gene match: 8. Germline CDR1 reads KGHSH; CDR2 reads LQKENI. The CDR3 here is CASSPGLAGDLYEQYF. In DNA, the CDR3 is TGTGCCAGCTCACCAGGGCTAGCGGGAGATCTATACGAGCAGTACTTC.